This T cell receptor (beta chain) was identified in a study of early T cells in non-severe SARS-CoV-2 infection. About the research overall: Chains were not paired, and sequencing was done on bulk RNA from unsorted whole blood.

The TCR library protocol attached unique molecular identifiers to the individual cDNA molecules. TCRdb reprocessed the 5' RACE reads with MiXCR, giving one entry per CDR3 protein. This table holds some 42,000 distinct CDR3 sequences, about 5.9% found once. The ends were cut back, 6 bases at V and 4 bases at J, with 15 bases in the middle. The CDR3 extends over 14 amino acids. Ten or more counts support this clonotype. Its antigen is as yet unknown. Study conclusions and caveats: The VDJdb matching leaned toward anti-spike CD8 responses and overlooked private and CD4 specificities.

The source was whole blood, collected at baseline. The chain couples TRBV12-3 or TRBV12-4 to TRBJ1-2, with a tentative D call TRBD1 (6 bases). This TCR was recovered from an adult who was a healthcare worker with PCR-confirmed SARS-CoV-2 infection or an uninfected control (not recorded which). The CDR3 loop reads CASSRLGGTYGYTF. The DNA for the CDR3 is TGTGCCAGCAGCAGGCTAGGGGGGACCTATGGCTACACCTTC.